The 20 T cell receptor beta chains below all came from one sample that was sequenced in a study of blood T cell repertoires in COVID-19. Produced via immunoSEQ multiplex PCR; TCRdb's table is partial and in-frame only. This sample has some 150,000 clones, with 75% to 85% found just once. Sequencing input: peripheral blood. The receptors derive from a man aged 60-69 years with acute or convalescent COVID-19.

This chain connects TRBV5-1 to TRBJ2-5; D call uncertain. Trimming took 3 bases from V and 3 from J, leaving 6 bases between them. From germline, CDR1 is SGHRS and CDR2 YFSETQ. This CDR3 is built from 12 residues. CDR3 amino acids: CASSYSEETQYF. Here the CDR3 DNA reads TGCGCCAGCAGCTATTCGGAAGAGACCCAGTACTTC.

Many counts were recorded for this clone. This sequence joins TRBV19 and TRBJ2-2, with D maybe TRBD1 (6 bases). V was clipped by 5 bases and J by 0 bases, with 10 bases between them. Germline V gene data show CDR1 as LNHDA and CDR2 as SQIVND (reference sequence). CDR3 length: 15 residues. The CDR3 nucleotides read TGTGCCAGTAGTTCACAGGGACCGAACACCGGGGAGCTGTTTTTT. It translates to CASSSQGPNTGELFF.

The V gene is TRBV3-1 (or the pseudogene TRBV3-2), the J gene TRBJ2-1, with 11 nucleotides matching TRBD2. Germline-derived CDR1 and CDR2 are LGHDT and YNNKEL (reference sequence). The trim removed 0 bases at V and 0 bases at J, leaving 13 bases unmatched. The CDR3 sequence is 21 residues long. The CDR3 spells CASSQEVPSGGRRSSYNEQFF. The CDR3 DNA is TGTGCCAGCAGCCAAGAAGTGCCTAGCGGGGGGCGCAGGAGCTCCTACAATGAGCAGTTCTTC.

The chain recombines TRBV4-2 with TRBJ1-3; D remains ambiguous. Trimming took 1 base from V and 0 from J, leaving 10 bases between them. The germline V gene encodes CDR1 LGHNA and CDR2 YNFKEQ. The CDR3 runs to 16 residues. DNA for the CDR3: TGTGCCAGCAGCCAAGGTAGCAGCGACTCTGGAAACACCATATATTTT. Translation: CASSQGSSDSGNTIYF.

The chain links TRBV24-1 to TRBJ1-1; D may be TRBD1 (6 bases). V was shortened by 3 bases and J by 6 bases, with 19 bases between the two germline ends. Germline V gene data show CDR1 as KGHDR and CDR2 as SFDVKD. CDR3 length: 16 amino acids. CDR3 DNA: TGTGCCACCAGTGATACCCTGACAGGCTCTAGGGCTGAAGCTTTCTTT. Amino acid sequence: CATSDTLTGSRAEAFF.

The V gene is TRBV4-3, the J gene TRBJ2-1, with D possibly TRBD1 on 5 matching bases. Germline lookup yields CDR1 LGHNA and CDR2 YSLEER. Trimming removed 1 base at V and 6 bases at J, with 10 bases between. The CDR3 spans 14 residues. CDR3 DNA: TGCGCCAGCAGCCAAGGACGGACAAGCAATGAGCAGTTCTTC. This codes for CASSQGRTSNEQFF.

The chain has TRBV6-1 and TRBJ1-5; possible D gene TRBD1, 6 bases. The V end lost 2 bases, the J end lost 3 bases, and 14 bases lay between the germline ends. The germline gives CDR1 MNHNS, CDR2 SASEGT. The CDR3 sequence is 16 residues long. CDR3 region: CASSELGQQTNQPQHF. The CDR3 nucleotides read TGTGCCAGCAGTGAACTAGGACAGCAAACCAATCAGCCCCAGCATTTT.

The V and J genes are TRBV5-5 and TRBJ1-5; D is perhaps TRBD1 (6 bases). V was shortened by 4 bases and J by 4 bases, with 18 bases between the two germline ends. There are 16 residues in the CDR3. Germline V gene data show CDR1 as SGHKS and CDR2 as YYEKEE (reference sequence). CDR3 nucleotides: TGTGCCAGCAGCCCTTTCGGACAGTCGTATAATCAGCCCCAGCATTTT. It codes for CASSPFGQSYNQPQHF.

This chain connects TRBV12-2 to TRBJ1-6; the table's TRBD1 call for D was not verified on the DNA. TRBV12-2 is tagged as a pseudogene. This CDR3 contains 15 residues. CDR3 amino acids: CASRLPTTVISPLHF. The CDR3 DNA sequence: TGTGCAAGTCGCTTACCAACGACAGTCATTTCACCCCTCCACTTT.

The chain links TRBV28 to TRBJ1-2, with TRBD1 identical over 10 bases. This CDR3 region has 15 residues. V dropped 5 bases and J dropped 7; count of bases not matched to a gene: 10. Germline lookup yields CDR1 MDHEN and CDR2 SYDVKM. CDR3 sequence (DNA): TGTGCCAGCAGTACCGGGACAGGGGTCATTGGTGGCTACACCTTC. It is translated as CASSTGTGVIGGYTF.

This clone was seen a handful of times. V usage is TRBV30 and J usage is TRBJ2-7; D perhaps matches TRBD1 (5 bases). The V gene's germline CDR1 is GTSNPN and CDR2 SVGIG (reference sequence). The CDR3 has 14 amino acids. V lost 2 bases, J lost 3 bases, and 14 bases lay in between. The CDR3 loop is CAWSKNRLGYEQYF. For the CDR3, the DNA is TGTGCCTGGAGTAAGAACAGGTTGGGCTACGAGCAGTACTTC.

The table lists this clone with a few counts. The chain carries TRBV7-8 and TRBJ1-5; 8 bases match TRBD1. In germline, CDR1 is SGHVS, CDR2 FQNEAQ. CDR3 length: 13 residues. J was trimmed by 4 bases and V by 5 bases; bases with no gene match: 1. DNA for the CDR3: TGTGCCAGCAGCCGACAGGGGAATCAGCCCCAGCATTTT. Its translation: CASSRQGNQPQHF.

The chain uses TRBV11-1 and TRBJ2-7; D might be TRBD2 (5 bases). This CDR3 is built from 14 residues. Trimming left V 1 base short and J 2 bases short, with 9 bases between. Germline V gene data show CDR1 as SGHAT and CDR2 as FQDESV (reference sequence). The CDR3 reads CASSLEGGPYEQYF. DNA for the CDR3: TGTGCCAGCAGCTTAGAGGGCGGGCCCTACGAGCAGTACTTC.

This clone was observed a handful of times. The chain has TRBV3-1 (or the pseudogene TRBV3-2) and TRBJ2-1; the D gene is possibly TRBD1 (6 bases). The CDR3 has 12 amino acids. V was cut by 4 bases and J by 8 bases, with 9 bases left in between. Germline V CDR1 and CDR2: LGHDT, YNNKEL (reference sequence). The CDR3 reads CASSRRGDEQFF. The CDR3 nucleotides are TGTGCCAGCAGCCGCAGGGGCGATGAGCAGTTCTTC.

This chain links TRBV7-2 with TRBJ2-1; TRBD2 matches at 8 bases. Germline V gene sequence: CDR1 SGHTA, CDR2 FQGNSA. CDR3 length: 15 amino acids. After removal of 5 bases from V and 5 bases from J, the junction contained 8 bases not matched to a gene. The CDR3 coding sequence is TGTGCCAGCAGCCCTACGGGGGGGCCGAACAATGAGCAGTTCTTC. This codes for CASSPTGGPNNEQFF. Full variable domain (missing parts from reference TRBV7-2 and TRBJ2-1): GAGVSQSPSNKVTEKGKDVELRCDPISGHTALYWYRQSLGQGLEFLIYFQGNSAPDKSGLPSDRFSAERTGGSVSTLTIQRTQQEDSAVYLCASSPTGGPNNEQFFGPGTRLTVL.

The chain joins TRBV6-5 to TRBJ1-2, with 7 nucleotides matching TRBD1. The CDR3 runs 15 residues. Per the germline V gene, CDR1 is MNHEY and CDR2 is SVGAGI. After removal of 0 bases from V and 7 bases from J, the junction contained 8 bases not matched to a gene. This CDR3 is CASSYSGTVVAGYTF. For the CDR3, the DNA is TGTGCCAGCAGTTACTCCGGGACAGTCGTTGCTGGCTACACCTTC.

The chain couples TRBV4-2 to TRBJ2-1; weak D call: TRBD2 (6 bases). This CDR3 is built from 16 residues. Germline CDR1 and CDR2: LGHNA and YNFKEQ. Trimming removed 3 bases at V and 11 bases at J, with 23 bases between. The CDR3 DNA follows: TGTGCCAGCAGCCAGGATCAACGGGACTCCGGGCTCCAGCAGTTCTTC. Its protein product is CASSQDQRDSGLQQFF.

This chain uses TRBV2 with TRBJ2-7; D ambiguous. The length of the CDR3 is 13 residues. V was clipped by 1 base and J by 2 bases, with 6 bases between them. Germline V gene sequence: CDR1 SNHLY, CDR2 FYNNEI. In DNA form, the CDR3 reads TGTGCCAGCAGTGAAGAATATACCTACGAGCAGTACTTC. It translates to CASSEEYTYEQYF. The whole variable domain, filled in from reference TRBV2 and TRBJ2-7, reads EPEVTQTPSHQVTQMGQEVILRCVPISNHLYFYWYRQILGQKVEFLVSFYNNEISEKSEIFDDQFSVERPDGSNFTLKIRSTKLEDSAMYFCASSEEYTYEQYFGPGTRLTVT.

This chain connects TRBV27 to TRBJ1-2; 7 nucleotides line up with TRBD1. With V trimmed by 6 bases and J by 6 bases, 13 bases remained unmatched. The CDR3 is 15 residues long. Germline-derived CDR1 and CDR2 are MNHEY and SMNVEV (reference sequence). Here the CDR3 reads CASRKDRVVSNGYTF. The CDR3 bases are TGTGCCAGCAGGAAAGACAGGGTCGTCTCAAATGGCTACACCTTC.

A few counts support this clone. V and J are TRBV28 and TRBJ1-5; D may be TRBD1 (5 bases). Per germline, CDR1 MDHEN and CDR2 SYDVKM. The CDR3 length is 13 residues. Trimming pared 7 bases from V and 2 bases from J, leaving 9 bases between. CDR3 region: CASTPGGNQPQHF. DNA of the CDR3: TGTGCCAGCACTCCGGGGGGCAATCAGCCCCAGCATTTT.